Detailed here is one TCR beta chain. The antigen remains undetermined. The V end lost 9 bases, the J end lost 3 bases, and 5 bases lay between the germline ends. The V gene's germline CDR1 is ENHRY and CDR2 SYGVKD. The CDR3 spans 10 residues. The sample belongs to a study of cytomegalovirus exposure and HLA in healthy donors. PCR involved 60 Vbeta and 13 Jbeta primers. In the original analysis: Counted up in a later analysis, unique TCR beta chains came to 65 million to 80 million, with about 10 million shared. Only in-frame clones appear in the TCRdb table, and some are missing; sequencing was by immunoSEQ multiplex PCR. For V, J and clone size, that table is used; D and trimming come from the DNA. The profile covers over 150,000 clones, with 60% to 85% appearing a single time and 2.5% to 3% taken by the ten largest. The study's findings and limits: In an earlier analysis, productive rearrangement rates for most beta V segments clustered near 90% or 30%. Likely technical artifact: a cluster of highly shared sequence variants. Near-uniform donor sequencing depth was presumed by presence/absence analyses.

The V and J genes are TRBV10-3 and TRBJ2-5; D ambiguous. The sequence was collected from a woman aged 45-65 years in good health and CMV-seropositive. The sequencing sample was made of PBMCs. For the CDR3, the DNA is TGTGCCATAGGAGAAGAGACCCAGTACTTC. Translated: CAIGEETQYF.